Listed below are T cell receptor beta chains from one sample, sequenced in a study of neurological immune-mediated disorders. One entry per CDR3 protein, called by TCRdb with MiXCR from the 5' RACE reads. The sample lists 55,000 to 70,000 distinct CDR3 sequences; over 4% were seen once. Sequencing was done on a sample of PBMCs. These receptor sequences come from a human donor with multiple sclerosis. The donor label of this sample is uncertain. The CDR3 runs from the conserved cysteine through the conserved F or W. The D gene is left open where the match is weak. The size field is filled for only some rows; it gives once, few, many or a size class.

abundance	d_gene	v_gene	j_gene	CDR3nt	CDR3aa
few	.	TRBV6-4	TRBJ2-2	TGTGCCAGCAGTTTATCCGGGACCACCGGGGAGCTGTTTTTT	CASSLSGTTGELFF
many	TRBD2	TRBV5-6	TRBJ2-7	TGTGCCAGCAGCTTGGGGTGGCTGACTAGCGGGGGGGCCAGGACCTACGAGCAGTACTTC	CASSLGWLTSGGARTYEQYF
few	.	TRBV15	TRBJ1-1	TGTGCCACCAGCAGAGATAACCGGGGGAACACTGAAGCTTTCTTT	CATSRDNRGNTEAFF
many	TRBD1	TRBV27	TRBJ2-2	TGTGCCAGCATCCGACAGGGAGACACCGGGGAGCTGTTTTTT	CASIRQGDTGELFF
many	TRBD1	TRBV15	TRBJ1-4	TGTGCCACCAGCAGAGTTGGCCAGGGGGATTTCCGGGATGAAAAACTGTTTTTT	CATSRVGQGDFRDEKLFF
.	TRBD1	TRBV10-1	TRBJ2-7	TGCGCCAGCAGTGGCCCCCGAGACAGGGGGATCTACGAGCAGTACTTC	CASSGPRDRGIYEQYF
many	.	TRBV10-3	TRBJ2-5	TGTGCCATCAGCGGGACCCAAGAGACCCAGTACTTC	CAISGTQETQYF
many	TRBD2	TRBV6-5	TRBJ2-7	TGTGCCAGCAGTTCGGGACCGAGGACTAGCGGGGGGGTCTACGAGCAGTACTTC	CASSSGPRTSGGVYEQYF
many	.	TRBV29-1	TRBJ1-1	TGCAGCGTAGATGGAATAGAGGCCGGGTCCACTGAAGCTTTCTTT	CSVDGIEAGSTEAFF
.	.	TRBV7-6	TRBJ1-1	TGTGCCAGCAGCTTAGTGGGCAGTATGAACACTGAAGCTTTCTTT	CASSLVGSMNTEAFF
many	.	TRBV10-3	TRBJ2-7	TGTGCCATCAGTCCAGCCGTCGGCGAGCAGTACTTC	CAISPAVGEQYF
many	.	TRBV24-1	TRBJ2-7	TGTGCCACCAGTGATTCCGCCGGGGGAGCCGAGCAGTACTTC	CATSDSAGGAEQYF
many	TRBD2	TRBV20-1	TRBJ2-7	TGCAGTGCTAGAGATGCTAGCGGGGACTCCTACGAGCAGTACTTC	CSARDASGDSYEQYF
many	TRBD1	TRBV7-3	TRBJ2-2	TGTGCCAGCAGCCCCAGTAGGGACAGGGTGTTCGGGGAGCTGTTTTTT	CASSPSRDRVFGELFF